This T cell receptor (beta chain) was captured in a study of blood T cell repertoires in COVID-19 (dated by TCRdb to about 2020). Regarding the research as a whole: The collaborator samples originated in the United States, Italy and Spain and spanned the acute and convalescent phases of COVID-19. Deeply sampled blood TCRbeta repertoires from subjects exposed to, actively infected with, or recovered from COVID-19 were included in the dataset. The prospective study material was composed of cDNA or gDNA derived from T cells, B-cell-depleted T cells, or PBMCs. The repertoires were released in a freely available public database meant as a resource for research on the immune response to SARS-CoV-2. The sample metadata nearly always contained a de-identified subject ID, COVID-19 status, age in years and sex. The samples were drawn from two sources: the first 160 participants of the ongoing ImmuneRACE study, and 1,000 to 1,500 subjects contributed by 6 global collaborators. Where available, HLA class I and class II types were taken from metadata supplied by the sample provider and were not determined by assay-based typing.

To note about this clone: The antigen it binds to is not known. No base quality values were provided; no much bigger clone lies one nucleotide off.

CDR1 and CDR2, per the germline V gene, are SQVTM and ANQGSEA. From V the trimming removes 7 bases and from J it removes 4 bases, while the gene matches leave 4 bases of the junction unaccounted for. The CDR3 contains 12 residues, cysteine and phenylalanine counted. Only the CDR3 part of the read is kept: 36 bases, read in frame from the first base. The immunoSEQ Assay, a bias-controlled multiplex PCR, was used to amplify TCRbeta CDR3 regions from genomic DNA. The authors processed their data as follows. The number of nucleated cells in each sample was estimated by amplification of reference gene primers within the assay. To quantify the absolute abundance of each unique TCRbeta CDR3 rearrangement, sequence reads were collapsed and filtered. For each sample, productive Simpson clonality was calculated as the square root of Simpson's diversity index over productive rearrangements. TCRdb limited this immuneACCESS table to in-frame rearrangements with V and J called. A share of clones is missing; checked studies link under half to unresolved V genes, and the rest is unexplained. V and J calls and clone size are copied from that table; D and trimming were computed from the DNA. The sample has about 270,000 clones on record, about 89% of them singletons. The ten largest make up approximately 10% of the sample.

Overall results and qualifications from the work: How much clinical and demographic metadata was included differed by source and by participant, and the metadata was provided uncurated.

Whole blood was collected in K2EDTA tubes by collaborating institutions according to the institutions' own protocols. For TCRbeta analysis, collaborator samples were shipped as frozen whole blood, as isolated PBMCs, or as DNA extracted from either sample type. This clonotype originated in a man aged 40-50 years with active or convalescent COVID-19. The sequencing input was peripheral blood. This sequence uses TRBV29-1 and TRBJ2-3; 8 of the junction bases match TRBD1. The nucleotide sequence reads TGCAGCGGTGGACAGGGTGCAGATACGCAGTATTTT. The encoded protein is CSGGQGADTQYF.